The next 2 T cell receptor beta chains were all read from a single sample in a study of blood T cell repertoires in COVID-19. Only in-frame clones appear in the TCRdb table, and some are missing; sequencing was by immunoSEQ multiplex PCR. Of roughly 100,000 clones in the sample, 87% were seen once. The sample comprised peripheral blood. The receptors originated from a human donor in a cohort sampled during active COVID-19.

This clone has only one observation. The CDR3 loop reads CSVDGEINYGYTF. CDR3 nucleotide sequence: TGCAGCGTTGACGGGGAGATTAACTATGGCTACACCTTC. The chain carries TRBV29-1 and TRBJ1-2; D call uncertain. The CDR3 runs 13 residues. Trimming removed 3 bases at V and 1 base at J, with 9 bases between. Germline V gene data show CDR1 as SQVTM and CDR2 as ANQGSEA.

This clone was counted a few times. The chain has TRBV6-5 and TRBJ2-1; 9 positions agree with TRBD1. Unmatched junction bases numbered 4, after V lost 0 bases and J lost 7 bases. The CDR3 has 15 residues. Germline V gene data show CDR1 as MNHEY and CDR2 as SVGAGI. DNA for the CDR3: TGTGCCAGCAGTTACTCCGGGACAGGGTTTAATGAGCAGTTCTTC. As protein: CASSYSGTGFNEQFF.